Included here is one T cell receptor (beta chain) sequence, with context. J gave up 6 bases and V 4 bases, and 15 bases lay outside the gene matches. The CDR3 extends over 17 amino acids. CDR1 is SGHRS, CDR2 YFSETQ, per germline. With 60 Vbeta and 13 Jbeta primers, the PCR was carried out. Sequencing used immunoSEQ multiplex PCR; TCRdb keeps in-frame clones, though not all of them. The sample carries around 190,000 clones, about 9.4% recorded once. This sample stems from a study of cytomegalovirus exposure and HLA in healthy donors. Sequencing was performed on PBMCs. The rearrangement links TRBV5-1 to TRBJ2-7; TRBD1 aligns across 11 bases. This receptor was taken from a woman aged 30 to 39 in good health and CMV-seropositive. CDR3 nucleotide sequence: TGCGCCAGCAGCCGGGGCGGACAGGGGGCTAGGGAAGGCGAGCAGTACTTC. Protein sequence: CASSRGGQGAREGEQYF.